This passage covers 27 T cell receptor beta chains from one sample sequenced in a study of a mutant IDH1 vaccine in newly diagnosed glioma. Time point: baseline, week 1 (first vaccination visit). Regarding treatment: pre-vaccination baseline after standard-of-care therapy. The assay was immunoSEQ multiplex PCR, and TCRdb's table has in-frame clones only and misses some. The sample has roughly 38,000 clones; just under 95% are singletons. Here the sequenced sample was PBMCs, taken from a glioma patient treated with radiotherapy, temozolomide or both. All receptors derive from a man in his late teens or twenties with glioma.

The rearrangement links TRBV2 to TRBJ2-1; 8 bases agree with TRBD2. The CDR3 covers 14 residues. Losses at the gene ends were 4 bases for V and 8 bases for J; bases not matched to a gene: 7. Germline CDR1 SNHLY, CDR2 FYNNEI. CDR3 residues: CASSVAGRTYEQFF. CDR3 nucleotide sequence: TGTGCCAGCAGTGTAGCGGGACGGACGTATGAGCAGTTCTTC.

This clone showed up just a few times. In DNA, the CDR3 is TGTGCCTGGAGTACAGTCCCCTACGAGCAGTACTTC. Translating it yields CAWSTVPYEQYF. The rearrangement uses TRBV30 and TRBJ2-7; D gene unclear. Germline CDR1 reads GTSNPN; CDR2 reads SVGIG (reference sequence). This CDR3 contains 12 residues. V lost 2 bases and J lost 2, with 7 bases in between. Filled out from reference TRBV30 and TRBJ2-7, the complete variable domain reads SQTIHQWPATLVQPVGSPLSLECTVEGTSNPNLYWYRQAAGRGLQLLFYSVGIGQISSEVPQNLSASRPQDRQFILSSKKLLLSDSGFYLCAWSTVPYEQYFGPGTRLTVT.

A single count supports this clone. The genes are TRBV18 and TRBJ2-3; D unclear. Trimming stripped 1 base from V and 0 bases from J, with 8 bases between. CDR3 length: 15 residues. Per the germline V gene, CDR1 is KGHSH and CDR2 is LQKENI. The CDR3 region has the DNA TGTGCCAGCTCACCACGGACGGACAGCACAGATACGCAGTATTTT. This codes for CASSPRTDSTDTQYF.

The genes are TRBV5-1 and TRBJ1-2; D may be TRBD1 (6 bases). The V gene's germline CDR1 is SGHRS and CDR2 YFSETQ. The CDR3 is 15 amino acids. Trimming shortened V by 4 bases and J by 6 bases, and 19 bases separated the two germline ends. CDR3: CASSPTPQGRDGYTF. The DNA of the CDR3 is TGCGCCAGCAGCCCCACCCCACAGGGAAGGGATGGCTACACCTTC. Full variable domain (outside the CDR3, taken from reference TRBV5-1 and TRBJ1-2): KAGVTQTPRYLIKTRGQQVTLSCSPISGHRSVSWYQQTPGQGLQFLFEYFSETQRNKGNFPGRFSGRQFSNSRSEMNVSTLELGDSALYLCASSPTPQGRDGYTFGSGTRLTVV.

The gene calls are TRBV5-1 and TRBJ2-7, with TRBD2 matching over 7 bases. V was clipped by 7 bases and J by 0 bases; unmatched bases: 10. The CDR3 length is 15 residues. Per germline, CDR1 SGHRS and CDR2 YFSETQ. The CDR3 region is CASGSGGGSSYEQYF. The DNA for the CDR3 is TGCGCCAGCGGGTCCGGTGGCGGGAGCTCCTACGAGCAGTACTTC.

The rearrangement uses TRBV29-1 and TRBJ2-7, with D possibly TRBD1 on 5 matching bases. V was pared by 4 bases and J by 2 bases, with 12 bases between. Germline assignment: CDR1 SQVTM and CDR2 ANQGSEA. The CDR3 spans 13 residues. The CDR3 loop is CSVVGQGPYEQYF. CDR3 DNA: TGCAGCGTTGTGGGCCAGGGTCCCTACGAGCAGTACTTC.

The rearrangement uses TRBV30 and TRBJ1-2; D possibly corresponds to TRBD1 (6 bases). The germline gives CDR1 GTSNPN, CDR2 SVGIG (reference sequence). V dropped 8 bases and J dropped 4 bases, with 14 bases sitting between them. The length of the CDR3 is 12 residues. CDR3 loop: CAGWGALYGYTF. The CDR3 DNA reads TGTGCCGGGTGGGGGGCGCTCTATGGCTACACCTTC. Supplemented by reference TRBV30 and TRBJ1-2, the full variable domain reads SQTIHQWPATLVQPVGSPLSLECTVEGTSNPNLYWYRQAAGRGLQLLFYSVGIGQISSEVPQNLSASRPQDRQFILSSKKLLLSDSGFYLCAGWGALYGYTFGSGTRLTVV.

This sequence joins TRBV2 and TRBJ1-1, with D tentatively TRBD1 (5 bases). Germline loops: CDR1 SNHLY, CDR2 FYNNEI. The CDR3 contains 13 residues. Deletions cut 7 bases from V and 4 bases from J, with 13 bases between. The CDR3 loop is CASIRERGTEAFF. The CDR3, as DNA: TGTGCCAGCATTCGGGAAAGGGGCACTGAAGCTTTCTTT.

The CDR3 nucleotides are TGTGCCAGCAGCGTTATGGCGGGAGGTTACACCGGGGAGCTGTTTTTT. This encodes CASSVMAGGYTGELFF. J is TRBJ2-2 and V is TRBV4-2; 8 nucleotides line up with TRBD2. V lost 5 bases to trimming and J lost 3 bases; unmatched junction nucleotides: 8. CDR1 is LGHNA and CDR2 is YNFKEQ in the germline V gene. The CDR3 contains 16 residues.

This clone was counted only a few times. The rearrangement links TRBV6-6 to TRBJ1-1; TRBD1 is a possible D gene (6 bases). The CDR3 covers 13 residues. Germline loops: CDR1 MNHNY, CDR2 SVGAGI (reference sequence). Trimming left V 3 bases short and J 4 bases short, with 9 bases between. The CDR3 here is CASSYQGTTEAFF. The DNA of the CDR3 is TGTGCCAGCAGTTATCAGGGGACCACTGAAGCTTTCTTT.

The chain has TRBV7-2 and TRBJ1-5; 8 bases fit TRBD1. CDR3 length: 15 residues. With 6 bases clipped from V and 2 bases from J, the junction kept 6 bases outside the gene matches. Germline V lookup: CDR1 SGHTA, CDR2 FQGNSA. The CDR3 region has the DNA TGTGCCAGCAGTCAGGGGGCAGGGGGCAATCAGCCCCAGCATTTT. It specifies CASSQGAGGNQPQHF.

This clone has just a few counts. The V gene is TRBV29-1, the J gene TRBJ2-1; D gene ambiguous. V lost 1 base and J lost 8, with 12 bases in between. This CDR3 has 13 amino acids. CDR1 is SQVTM, CDR2 ANQGSEA, per germline. The CDR3 sequence is CSVEGYRPDEQFF. The CDR3 coding sequence is TGCAGCGTTGAAGGATACCGCCCCGATGAGCAGTTCTTC.

CDR3 amino acids: CASSPGTAQNIQYF. CDR3 DNA: TGTGCCAGCAGCCCTGGGACGGCTCAAAACATTCAGTACTTC. The rearrangement uses TRBV7-8 and TRBJ2-4; tentatively, D is TRBD1 or TRBD2 (5 bases each). V was shortened by 5 bases and J by 5 bases, with 13 bases between the two germline ends. This CDR3 comprises 14 residues. Germline CDR1 reads SGHVS; CDR2 reads FQNEAQ.

The V and J genes are TRBV19 and TRBJ1-1; weak D call: TRBD1 (5 bases). V lost 8 bases, J lost 0 bases, and 16 bases lay in between. Per germline, CDR1 LNHDA and CDR2 SQIVND (reference sequence). There are 15 residues in the CDR3. The CDR3 loop reads CASREVGRLNTEAFF. The CDR3 DNA follows: TGTGCCAGTCGTGAGGTGGGACGGTTGAACACTGAAGCTTTCTTT.

The rearrangement uses TRBV6-1 and TRBJ2-7; D possibly corresponds to TRBD2 (5 bases). This CDR3 comprises 13 residues. With 4 bases removed from V and 7 bases from J, the gap between germline ends came to 14 bases. Germline CDR1 reads MNHNS; CDR2 reads SASEGT. The DNA of the CDR3 is TGTGCCAGCAGTGTACCCGACTCGGGGGAGCAGTACTTC. Translated: CASSVPDSGEQYF.

The chain employs TRBV19 and TRBJ1-1; no definite D call. V lost 5 bases to trimming and J lost 6 bases, with 13 bases between them. Germline V CDR1 and CDR2: LNHDA, SQIVND (reference sequence). CDR3 length equals 13 residues. This CDR3 is CASSPALLSEAFF. Here the CDR3 DNA reads TGTGCCAGTAGTCCGGCCCTGTTATCTGAAGCTTTCTTT.

The chain links TRBV14 to TRBJ1-1, with 10 bases that match TRBD1. Germline V lookup: CDR1 SGHDN, CDR2 FVKESK. The trim removed 1 base at V and 4 bases at J, leaving 3 bases unmatched. CDR3 length: 15 residues. The CDR3 loop is CASSQAGTGVTEAFF. The CDR3 DNA follows: TGTGCCAGCAGCCAAGCTGGGACAGGGGTCACTGAAGCTTTCTTT.

V usage is TRBV5-1 and J usage is TRBJ1-1; 9 positions match TRBD1. Germline-derived CDR1 and CDR2 are SGHRS and YFSETQ. The CDR3 totals 15 residues. The J segment lost 8 bases and the V segment lost 4 bases, leaving 12 bases of the junction unmatched. CDR3 DNA: TGCGCCAGCAGCGTCCCCACAGGGGGCGCGGCGGAAGCTTTCTTT. Residues: CASSVPTGGAAEAFF.

CDR3 residues: CASSDSSESTEAFF. The CDR3 DNA reads as TGTGCCAGCAGTGACTCCTCTGAGAGCACTGAAGCTTTCTTT. The chain has TRBV6-4 and TRBJ1-1, with D hard to call. Trimming stripped 0 bases from V and 4 bases from J, with 9 bases between. This CDR3 comprises 14 residues. From germline, CDR1 is MRHNA and CDR2 SNTAGT.

The genes are TRBV9 and TRBJ2-5, with D possibly called TRBD1 or TRBD2 (6 bases each). This CDR3 contains 14 residues. Germline V lookup: CDR1 SGDLS, CDR2 YYNGEE. Trimming left V 4 bases short and J 5 bases short, with 15 bases between. Here the CDR3 reads CASSSWGASETQYF. The CDR3 DNA follows: TGTGCCAGCAGCTCGTGGGGGGCGAGTGAGACCCAGTACTTC.

The rearrangement joins TRBV9 to TRBJ1-1; D not certain. V was shortened by 0 bases and J by 1 base, with 10 bases between the two germline ends. The V gene's germline CDR1 is SGDLS and CDR2 YYNGEE. This CDR3 has 15 amino acids. This CDR3 reads CASSVGLGSNTEAFF. CDR3 nucleotides: TGTGCCAGCAGCGTAGGGTTGGGTTCGAACACTGAAGCTTTCTTT.

The chain links TRBV6-6 to TRBJ1-1; no clear D gene. Germline V gene data show CDR1 as MNHNY and CDR2 as SVGAGI (reference sequence). V dropped 6 bases and J dropped 3 bases, with 14 bases sitting between them. The CDR3 totals 14 residues. The CDR3 here is CASRPFHGDTEAFF. For the CDR3, the DNA is TGTGCCAGCAGACCTTTTCATGGGGACACTGAAGCTTTCTTT.

In its sample, this clone was seen a few times. This chain uses TRBV28 with TRBJ2-2; possible D gene TRBD2, 7 bases. The germline V gene encodes CDR1 MDHEN and CDR2 SYDVKM. V shed 6 bases and J shed 3 bases, with 14 bases lying between them. The CDR3 length is 15 residues. The CDR3 DNA reads as TGTGCCAGCAGCTACGGGGGGCACGACACCGGGGAGCTGTTTTTT. Translation gives CASSYGGHDTGELFF.

The rearrangement uses TRBV19 and TRBJ1-1; 9 bases line up with TRBD1. Germline V gene sequence: CDR1 LNHDA, CDR2 SQIVND (reference sequence). The CDR3 runs to 15 residues. The junction had 5 bases not matched to a gene; V was cut back by 4 bases and J by 2 bases. The CDR3 DNA follows: TGTGCCAGTAGTAGGAACAGGGGGCAAAACACTGAAGCTTTCTTT. It translates to CASSRNRGQNTEAFF.

This chain uses TRBV29-1 with TRBJ2-3, with unresolved D. CDR1 and CDR2 from the germline V gene are SQVTM and ANQGSEA. Between the trimmed V and J ends, which lost 5 bases and 2 bases, there was a span of 11 bases. CDR3 length: 13 amino acids. CDR3 sequence: CSVNGGVTDTQYF. The CDR3 DNA reads TGCAGCGTTAATGGCGGAGTCACAGATACGCAGTATTTT.

This chain connects TRBV5-1 to TRBJ2-6; D remains ambiguous. Germline V gene data show CDR1 as SGHRS and CDR2 as YFSETQ. Deletions cut 4 bases from V and 1 base from J, with 6 bases between. The CDR3 consists of 14 residues. This CDR3 is CASSAESGANVLTF. CDR3 nucleotides: TGCGCCAGCAGCGCTGAGTCTGGGGCCAACGTCCTGACTTTC.

This clone was observed a few times. The V and J genes are TRBV6-5 and TRBJ1-2, with D tentatively TRBD1 (5 bases). Germline loops: CDR1 MNHEY, CDR2 SVGAGI. V shed 8 bases and J shed 2 bases, with 9 bases lying between them. The CDR3 covers 12 residues. DNA for the CDR3: TGTGCCAGCGGGGGAGGGAACTATGGCTACACCTTC. It yields the protein CASGGGNYGYTF.